The 10 T cell receptor beta chains given below trace back to one sample, sequenced in a study of T-cell memory formation after mild COVID-19. TCRdb independently ran MiXCR on the 5' RACE reads; one entry per CDR3 protein. The table records some 210,000 distinct CDR3 sequences, around 25% of them present only once. Sequencing input: PBMCs or a T cell subset sorted from them (not recorded which). The source of these receptors is an adult woman who had mild COVID-19 (a few samples of this study predate the infection). Cell type and time point are not known.

This chain uses TRBV2 with TRBJ2-2; D ambiguous. Germline CDR1 reads SNHLY; CDR2 reads FYNNEI. V was pared by 5 bases and J by 5 bases, with 6 bases between. The CDR3 loop spans 12 amino acids. CDR3 sequence: CASSWRTGELFF. In nucleotides, the CDR3 is TGTGCCAGCAGTTGGCGGACCGGGGAGCTGTTTTTT.

The chain links TRBV12-3 or TRBV12-4 to TRBJ2-1; 12 bases are shared with TRBD2. The junction had 3 bases not matched to a gene; V was cut back by 4 bases and J by 2 bases. CDR3 length: 16 amino acids. In DNA, the CDR3 is TGTGCCAGCAGTTCTAGCGGGAGGGGGACCTACAATGAGCAGTTCTTC. It yields the protein CASSSSGRGTYNEQFF.

This chain uses TRBV6-5 with TRBJ2-7; perhaps D is TRBD1 or TRBD2 (5 bases each). CDR3 length: 14 amino acids. Between the trimmed V and J ends, which lost 2 bases and 10 bases, there was a span of 18 bases. CDR1 is MNHEY, CDR2 SVGAGI, per germline. This CDR3 reads CASSYGPTGDQQYF. CDR3 coding DNA: TGTGCCAGCAGTTACGGGCCTACCGGGGACCAACAGTACTTC.

The chain uses TRBV6-6 and TRBJ1-1; unclear D gene. V lost 4 bases and J lost 0, with 9 bases in between. The CDR3 consists of 14 residues. Germline-derived CDR1 and CDR2 are MNHNY and SVGAGI (reference sequence). The CDR3 here is CASSSLEMNTEAFF. CDR3 coding DNA: TGTGCCAGCAGTTCGTTAGAAATGAACACTGAAGCTTTCTTT.

The genes are TRBV6-5 and TRBJ1-2, with a possible D match to TRBD1 (5 bases). The CDR3 contains 14 residues. Trimming removed 2 bases at V and 2 bases at J, with 9 bases between. Germline V gene lookup returns CDR1 MNHEY and CDR2 SVGAGI. DNA of the CDR3: TGTGCCAGCAGTTACAGTCCAGGGAACTATGGCTACACCTTC. This translates into CASSYSPGNYGYTF.

This clonotype appeared a few times. The rearrangement links TRBV4-2 to TRBJ2-4; the D gene is possibly TRBD2 (7 bases). The germline V gene encodes CDR1 LGHNA and CDR2 YNFKEQ. V lost 0 bases and J lost 0, with 21 bases in between. There are 20 residues in the CDR3. CDR3 coding DNA: TGTGCCAGCAGCCAAGATCCCGTGGGGGGGCCCGCCGTAGCCAAAAACATTCAGTACTTC. As protein: CASSQDPVGGPAVAKNIQYF.

The J gene is TRBJ1-1, the V gene TRBV7-9; D not resolved. This CDR3 contains 13 residues. Germline V CDR1 and CDR2: SEHNR, FQNEAQ (reference sequence). The V end lost 8 bases, the J end lost 4 bases, and 14 bases lay between the germline ends. CDR3 residues: CASLAGGSTEAFF. CDR3 DNA: TGTGCCAGCCTCGCCGGAGGGTCCACTGAAGCTTTCTTT.

Regarding this clonotype: The junction does not match germline at one end; this may be a read error. The CDR3 reads CTTSRDGFEQARETQYF. CDR3 coding DNA: TGTACCACCAGCAGAGATGGGTTCGAGCAGGCAAGGGAGACCCAGTACTTC. This chain uses TRBV15 with TRBJ2-5; D is ambiguous. This CDR3 has 17 amino acids. Germline loops: CDR1 LNHNV, CDR2 YYDKDF (reference sequence).

The J gene is TRBJ2-7, the V gene TRBV18; 8 nucleotides line up with TRBD2. J lost 3 bases, V lost 6 bases, and 4 bases had no gene match. CDR1 and CDR2 from the germline V gene are KGHSH and LQKENI. The CDR3 runs to 13 residues. CDR3 sequence reads: CASSFGRVYEQYF. CDR3 sequence (DNA): TGTGCCAGCTCCTTCGGGAGGGTCTACGAGCAGTACTTC.

This rearrangement joins TRBV6-6 to TRBJ2-1; D possibly uses TRBD1 or TRBD2 (6 bases each). The CDR3 is 16 residues long. CDR1 MNHNY and CDR2 SVGAGI come from the germline V gene (reference sequence). V lost 6 bases to trimming and J lost 0 bases, with 15 bases between them. CDR3 bases: TGTGCCAGCAGAACGGGGGCGGGTAGCTCCTACAATGAGCAGTTCTTC. This gives the protein CASRTGAGSSYNEQFF.